The entry below gives a single TCR beta chain sequence along with its context. This record belongs to a study of blood T cell repertoires in COVID-19. About the research overall: Sites in the United States, Italy and Spain provided acute and convalescent COVID-19 samples. Nucleic acid was either cDNA or gDNA, and it came from T cells, B-cell-depleted T cells, or PBMCs.

Original handling: Amplifying reference gene primers gave estimates of nucleated cell counts. Only in-frame clones appear in the TCRdb table, and some are missing; sequencing was by immunoSEQ multiplex PCR. V and J calls and clone size are given by that table; D and trimming were obtained from the DNA. This table has approximately 300,000 clones, around nine tenths appearing once. J gave up 7 bases and V 6 bases, and 10 bases lay outside the gene matches. This CDR3 has 14 residues. Germline values: CDR1 MNHEY, CDR2 SVGEGT. This receptor was identified in a man aged 25 to 45 with acute or convalescent COVID-19. Source material: peripheral blood. V and J are TRBV6-2 or TRBV6-3 and TRBJ1-2, with 8 bases lining up with TRBD1. CDR3 coding DNA: TGTGCCAGCAGCGCAGGGGGCGGCTTCGGTGGCTACACCTTC. Its translation: CASSAGGGFGGYTF.